The clone carrying this T cell receptor (beta chain) appeared a few times. V was pared by 5 bases and J by 6 bases, with 10 bases of the junction left unmatched. This CDR3 comprises 17 residues. CDR1 and CDR2 (germline): SGHTA, FQGTGA. This sample was included in a study of cytomegalovirus exposure and HLA in healthy donors. Primers included in the PCR were 60 Vbeta and 13 Jbeta primers. The repertoire was sequenced with immunoSEQ multiplex PCR; TCRdb's copy has only in-frame clones and lacks some. This table has 130,000 or so clones, roughly four fifths appearing once. This clonotype was obtained from a man aged 18 to 29 in good health and CMV-seropositive. The sequenced sample was PBMCs. The chain combines TRBV7-3 with TRBJ2-2, with 12 bases that match TRBD1. CDR3 sequence: CASSAPTGTGGPGELFF. Here the CDR3 DNA reads TGTGCCAGCAGCGCCCCGACCGGGACAGGGGGCCCCGGGGAGCTGTTTTTT.